This TCR beta chain was sequenced during a study of blood T cell repertoires in COVID-19. Clones were sequenced by immunoSEQ multiplex PCR, and TCRdb holds only the in-frame ones, with some missing. The table lists about 77,000 clones, roughly three quarters of them singletons, with 15% to 20% in the top ten. In this sample, this clone turned up once. This CDR3 region has 13 residues. The V and J ends lost 6 bases and 5 bases, in that order; junction bases with no gene match: 6. CDR1 is MNHEY and CDR2 is SVGAGI in the germline V gene. Specimen: peripheral blood. This chain uses TRBV6-5 with TRBJ2-7; the match to TRBD2 covers 8 bases. This clonotype was obtained from a man in his sixties or seventies with active or convalescent COVID-19. Here the CDR3 DNA reads TGTGCCAGCAGCCGGGGGGGGTCCGACGAGCAGTACTTC. Translation gives CASSRGGSDEQYF.